This TCR beta chain was documented in a study of blood T cell repertoires in COVID-19. CDR3 length: 19 amino acids. After removal of 4 bases from V and 4 bases from J, the junction contained 17 bases not matched to a gene. Germline CDR1 SGHRS, CDR2 YFSETQ. In Seattle, patients joined the study during active infection and were tracked longitudinally. Authors' data handling: Counts of nucleated cells, estimated from reference gene primer amplification, were obtained. Produced via immunoSEQ multiplex PCR; TCRdb's table is partial and in-frame only. The DNA was the basis for D and trimming; V, J and clone size are from that table. The sample lists some 160,000 clones, around 87% seen once, with less than 3% in the top ten.

The V and J genes are TRBV5-1 and TRBJ2-5; 12 positions agree with TRBD2. The receptor comes from a woman older than 75 with COVID-19, enrolled during active disease. The sample comprised peripheral blood. CDR3 amino acids: CASSLNPFLAGGPGETQYF. CDR3 sequence (DNA): TGCGCCAGCAGCCTGAACCCCTTTCTAGCGGGAGGGCCGGGAGAGACCCAGTACTTC.